This TCR beta chain was captured by sequencing in a study of T cell responses to AZD1222 COVID-19 vaccine. Study conclusions and caveats: The donors showed a predominance of white British ancestry and of females, with possible underestimation of clonal diversity.

Repertoires were generated with immunoSEQ multiplex PCR, while TCRdb's copy carries only in-frame clones and drops some. The data show tens of thousands of clones, 91% seen once. This clone was counted a single time. Its target is unknown. With 3 bases clipped from V and 7 bases from J, the junction kept 4 bases outside the gene matches. This CDR3 contains 13 residues. CDR1 is KGHSH, CDR2 LQKENI, per germline. The clonotype was recovered from an adult who received the AZD1222 COVID-19 vaccine. Source: peripheral blood, taken 28 days after the second AZD1222 dose. V gene TRBV18 combines with J gene TRBJ2-3, with 7 nucleotides matching TRBD2. CDR3 region: CASSPGTTNTQYF. The CDR3, as DNA: TGTGCCAGCTCACCTGGGACTACAAATACGCAGTATTTT.